This T cell receptor (beta chain) was observed in a study of identical twins. The V and J ends lost 5 bases and 0 bases respectively, with 10 bases between them. This CDR3 has 13 amino acids. Germline V gene sequence: CDR1 DFQATT, CDR2 SNEGSKA (reference sequence). Template switching, a step in the protocol, added a universal primer site, and cDNA carried unique molecular identifiers. TCRdb fed the 5' RACE reads into MiXCR, producing one record per CDR3 protein. The sample lists around 1.7 million distinct CDR3 sequences, roughly a third occurring once. This clonotype was recorded a few times. Antigen unknown. Study-wide results and caveats: Among beta out-of-frame sequences, excess sharing between twins appeared weaker.

Every one of the donors was a healthy Caucasian. The sequencing input was cord blood. This chain links TRBV20-1 with TRBJ1-1, with D perhaps TRBD1 (6 bases). The TCR sequence derives from a newborn girl in good health. CDR3: CSASTGLNTEAFF. In DNA, the CDR3 is TGCAGTGCTTCGACAGGTTTGAACACTGAAGCTTTCTTT.